This TCR beta chain emerged from a study of blood T cell dynamics during melanoma immunotherapy (dated by TCRdb to the early 2020s). Notes on the research overall: Patients had metastatic melanoma and received first-line pembrolizumab or nivolumab plus ipilimumab as standard of care in the United Kingdom. To find early correlates of response, peripheral T cell receptor repertoires were profiled in metastatic melanoma patients before and after one cycle of checkpoint inhibitor therapy. A training cohort was formed from consecutive patients, and a further independent group of patients from the same centre was pooled into an external validation set. Here is what the overall study found, with its caveats: The study was unable to establish whether the T cell clones driving the repertoire changes were melanoma-specific or instead reflected general immune activation. The relatively small sample size was acknowledged as potentially limiting generalization of the results. Among sorted CD8+ subsets, TIE cells showed the highest similarity to cfDNA CDR3 sequences and the highest clonality, suggesting active turnover with convergence on dominant clones.

The sample's time point label, in plain terms: pre-treatment baseline. Blood samples were taken before treatment (T0) and at week 3 (W3), following the first cycle of checkpoint blockade. Except for a couple of patients with rapid clinical progression, response was assessed 12 weeks after the first infusion by RECIST 1.1; disease control meant complete response, partial response or stable disease. Patients with prior systemic cancer treatment, concomitant immunosuppressant therapy or synchronous other active malignancies were excluded. In six patients, three progressing and three with disease control, sorted CD8+ memory and naive T cell subsets were sequenced at T0 and W3. PBMC were isolated from blood with Lymphoprep and SepMate tubes, followed by red cell lysis. QIAamp DNA Blood Mini kits were used to extract DNA from PBMC and sorted T cell subsets. Before DNA extraction, CD8+ T cell subsets were live-sorted on a FACSAria III cytometer and then frozen. Fresh PBMC for flow cytometry were held at 4°C in PBS with roughly 2.2% fetal bovine serum and analyzed within 25 hours.

About this clone itself: Its target antigen remains unknown. It has no much larger one-base neighbor in the sample; base qualities were not kept.

The CDR3 goes from the cysteine to the phenylalanine over 15 residues. Here the CDR3 DNA is all that survives: 45 bases in frame from base 1. At the junction V is shortened by 2 bases and J by 10 bases; bases outside the gene matches: 9. Via the germline V gene (reference sequence), CDR1 is MNHEY and CDR2 SMNVEV. The entire DNA extracted from each sorted CD8+ T cell subset was loaded into the assay. The immunoSEQ TCRb Assay kit was used according to manufacturer instructions to amplify TCR beta CDR3 sequences from genomic DNA. The KAPA Library Quantification Kit for Illumina platforms was used to quantify the pooled libraries by qPCR. Pooled libraries were clustered at roughly 0.6-1.2 pM and sequenced on an Illumina NextSeq 500. The authors processed their data as follows. TCR data were analyzed using immunoSEQ ANALYZER and the R LymphoSeq package. A rearrangement efficiency score was calculated as productive divided by the sum of productive and non-productive CDR3 sequences. Clonality was assessed using the Gini coefficient and diversity using the Renyi index at alpha=1, with pairwise comparisons between timepoints within each patient. In LymphoSeq, clonal relatedness was computed with an edit distance of 3 and repertoire similarity was computed with the Bhattacharyya coefficient. To classify response, a linear discriminant analysis based on week-3 changes in clonality and diversity was built using the R MASS and caret packages. Not all clones reach the TCRdb copy of this immuneACCESS table, which keeps in-frame sequences only. Checked studies attribute under half of the gap to unresolved V genes and leave the rest unexplained. V, J and clone size were drawn from that table, and D and trimming were deduced from the DNA. For this sample the table gives 110 to 150 clones, of which 85% to 95% were detected only once. Of the sample, roughly a tenth falls within the top ten clones.

Here the sequenced sample was naive CD8+ T cells from blood, taken from a patient treated with checkpoint blockade. The TCR sequence derives from a human donor with melanoma. The sequence joins TRBV27 to TRBJ2-1; TRBD2 matches 9 bases in the middle. For the CDR3, the sequence is CASSLRVSGREEQFF. The nucleotide sequence reads as follows: TGTGCCAGCAGTTTACGGGTTAGCGGGAGAGAAGAGCAGTTCTTC.